This TCR beta chain was recorded in a study of cytomegalovirus exposure and HLA in healthy donors. Study-wide results and caveats: There were some public TCRs occurring in many donors, but most TCR sequences were rare.

This PCR relied on a set of 60 Vbeta primers and 13 Jbeta primers. Assay used: immunoSEQ multiplex PCR; TCRdb lists only in-frame clones, some missing. Of 150,000 to 200,000 clones in the sample, 68% were seen once. Worth noting for this clone: Its antigen is currently unknown.

V gave up 4 bases and J gave up 3 bases, with 9 bases separating them. Germline V lookup: CDR1 SEHNR, CDR2 FQNEAQ (reference sequence). The CDR3 has 14 residues. The chain combines TRBV7-9 with TRBJ2-2, with a tentative D call TRBD1 (5 bases). What was sequenced was PBMCs. The sequence was obtained from a man in his fifties in good health and CMV-seronegative. The CDR3 here is CASSSSGYTGELFF. The CDR3, as DNA: TGTGCCAGCAGCTCCTCAGGGTACACCGGGGAGCTGTTTTTT.